One and the same sample provided the 32 T cell receptor beta chains below, sequenced in a study of blood T cell repertoires in COVID-19. This table comes from immunoSEQ multiplex PCR, and its TCRdb copy is limited to in-frame clones, with some not included. The sample lists about 390,000 clones; about 86% were seen once. Source material: PBMCs or T cells enriched from blood (not recorded which). Source of these receptors: a woman between 45 and 60 years old who had recovered from COVID-19.

The rearrangement uses TRBV9 and TRBJ2-5; TRBD2 matches at 8 bases. Germline values: CDR1 SGDLS, CDR2 YYNGEE. The CDR3 extends over 16 amino acids. The J segment lost 2 bases and the V segment lost 0 bases, leaving 6 bases of the junction unmatched. CDR3 bases: TGTGCCAGCAGCGTAGGGGGTAGCGGGGTACAAGAGACCCAGTACTTC. It is translated as CASSVGGSGVQETQYF.

This clone was seen only once. V usage is TRBV9 and J usage is TRBJ1-3, with 7 bases identical to TRBD1. V shed 0 bases, J shed 2 bases, and the junction held 5 bases outside the gene matches. Germline V CDR1 and CDR2: SGDLS, YYNGEE. This CDR3 spans 16 amino acids. CDR3 sequence (DNA): TGTGCCAGCAGCGTAGAAGGGACAGCTACTGGAAACACCATATATTTT. Its translation: CASSVEGTATGNTIYF. The whole variable domain, remainder taken from reference TRBV9 and TRBJ1-3, is DSGVTQTPKHLITATGQRVTLRCSPRSGDLSVYWYQQSLDQGLQFLIQYYNGEERAKGNILERFSAQQFPDLHSELNLSSLELGDSALYFCASSVEGTATGNTIYFGEGSWLTVV.

The rearrangement uses TRBV15 and TRBJ1-4, with 7 bases fitting TRBD1. The CDR3 contains 15 residues. Trimming cost V 5 bases and J 0 bases; bases outside gene matches: 3. Germline V gene sequence: CDR1 LNHNV, CDR2 YYDKDF (reference sequence). CDR3 sequence reads: CATSEGTATNEKLFF. In nucleotides, the CDR3 is TGTGCCACCAGCGAAGGGACAGCAACTAATGAAAAACTGTTTTTT.

The chain combines TRBV6-2 or TRBV6-3 with TRBJ2-7, with TRBD2 matching 11 bases. This CDR3 spans 15 amino acids. With V trimmed by 4 bases and J by 3 bases, 5 bases remained unmatched. Germline-derived CDR1 and CDR2 are MNHEY and SVGEGT. CDR3: CASSLTSGGHYEQYF. The CDR3 DNA reads as TGTGCCAGCAGTTTAACTAGCGGGGGCCACTACGAGCAGTACTTC.

The chain couples TRBV5-5 to TRBJ1-1; no clear D. CDR1 and CDR2 (germline): SGHKS, YYEKEE (reference sequence). Trimming pared 0 bases from V and 2 bases from J, leaving 11 bases between. The CDR3 covers 15 residues. The CDR3: CASSLGWAGNTEAFF. The CDR3 DNA reads TGTGCCAGCAGCTTGGGATGGGCAGGAAACACTGAAGCTTTCTTT.

DNA for the CDR3: TGTGCCAGTGGGACAGGCGGACGCTCCTATAATTCACCCCTCCACTTT. Residues: CASGTGGRSYNSPLHF. The rearrangement uses TRBV19 and TRBJ1-6; the match to TRBD1 covers 8 bases. The CDR3 runs to 16 residues. Germline-derived CDR1 and CDR2 are LNHDA and SQIVND (reference sequence). V shed 8 bases and J 0 bases; nucleotides not matched to a gene: 6.

The chain uses TRBV11-2 and TRBJ1-1, with TRBD1 as a possible D gene (5 bases). The CDR3 runs 17 residues. Per germline, CDR1 SGHAT and CDR2 FQNNGV. Trimming removed 0 bases from V and 1 base from J, with 15 bases in between. As DNA, the CDR3 is TGTGCCAGCAGCTTAGATAGTTTGGGGGGTTCGAACACTGAAGCTTTCTTT. It specifies CASSLDSLGGSNTEAFF.

The V and J genes are TRBV2 and TRBJ2-1; 7 nucleotides match TRBD2. Germline assignment: CDR1 SNHLY and CDR2 FYNNEI. CDR3 length: 14 residues. V dropped 8 bases and J dropped 6; count of bases not matched to a gene: 10. CDR3 residues: CASADGTILNEQFF. For the CDR3, the DNA is TGTGCCAGCGCCGACGGGACTATCCTCAATGAGCAGTTCTTC.

This clone was seen once. The chain recombines TRBV29-1 with TRBJ2-1; 9 bases are a match to TRBD1. CDR1 is SQVTM and CDR2 is ANQGSEA in the germline V gene. This CDR3 comprises 13 residues. J lost 7 bases, V lost 6 bases, and 7 bases had no gene match. The CDR3 loop reads CSVGDRVFNEQFF. The CDR3 coding sequence is TGCAGCGTGGGGGACAGGGTGTTTAATGAGCAGTTCTTC.

The chain carries TRBV2 and TRBJ1-5; D is undetermined. This CDR3 comprises 14 residues. V was shortened by 6 bases and J by 0 bases, with 9 bases between the two germline ends. Per germline, CDR1 SNHLY and CDR2 FYNNEI. The CDR3: CASSAGVSNQPQHF. The CDR3 bases are TGTGCCAGCAGCGCCGGGGTTAGCAATCAGCCCCAGCATTTT.

The chain carries TRBV5-4 and TRBJ1-1; D is unresolved. Looked up from germline, CDR1 is SGHNT and CDR2 is YYREEE (reference sequence). Trimming shortened V by 0 bases and J by 5 bases, and 17 bases separated the two germline ends. This CDR3 has 16 residues. For the CDR3, the DNA is TGTGCCAGCAGCTTGGGCTTCGGAGGGAGTAGAACTGAAGCTTTCTTT. The encoded protein is CASSLGFGGSRTEAFF. Using reference TRBV5-4 and TRBJ1-1 for the parts outside the CDR3, the full variable domain is ETGVTQSPTHLIKTRGQQVTLRCSSQSGHNTVSWYQQALGQGPQFIFQYYREEENGRGNFPPRFSGLQFPNYSSELNVNALELDDSALYLCASSLGFGGSRTEAFFGQGTRLTVV.

In this sample, this clone turned up once. V and J are TRBV19 and TRBJ1-2; D unclear. Germline CDR1 LNHDA, CDR2 SQIVND (reference sequence). Trimming stripped 1 base from V and 4 bases from J, with 7 bases between. The CDR3 runs to 13 residues. This CDR3 reads CASSIVFSYGYTF. The CDR3 DNA follows: TGTGCCAGTAGTATAGTGTTCAGCTATGGCTACACCTTC.

Written as DNA, the CDR3 is TGTGCCAGCACCCAAAAACAGGGGAGCAATCAGCCCCAGCATTTT. Translated, it gives CASTQKQGSNQPQHF. The rearrangement uses TRBV6-5 and TRBJ1-5, with 7 nucleotides matching TRBD1. V was clipped by 7 bases and J by 1 base; unmatched bases: 7. Germline CDR1 and CDR2: MNHEY and SVGAGI. CDR3 size: 15 residues.

The chain uses TRBV24-1 and TRBJ2-5; tentatively, D is TRBD1 (5 bases). V lost 0 bases and J 2 bases, leaving 18 bases between the germline ends. The CDR3 loop spans 18 amino acids. Germline V gives CDR1 KGHDR, CDR2 SFDVKD. This chain's CDR3 is CATSDLVRGVGEQETQYF. The CDR3 bases are TGTGCCACCAGTGATTTGGTAAGGGGTGTTGGGGAACAAGAGACCCAGTACTTC.

Points on this clone: At one of its ends the junction is not consistent with the germline gene, which may arise from a read error. The chain joins TRBV30 to TRBJ1-1; D might be TRBD1 (5 bases). Germline values: CDR1 GTSNPN, CDR2 SVGIG (reference sequence). This CDR3 is built from 11 residues. The CDR3 protein is CAWSLKTVPLF. The DNA for the CDR3 is TGTGCCTGGAGTTTGAAGACAGTTCCCCTATTT.

This sequence joins TRBV7-9 and TRBJ2-5; possibly TRBD2 for D (7 bases). CDR3 length: 13 residues. Trimming stripped 10 bases from V and 5 bases from J, with 17 bases between. Germline CDR1 and CDR2: SEHNR and FQNEAQ (reference sequence). CDR3 loop: CATTRGGPETQYF. The DNA for the CDR3 is TGTGCCACCACCCGCGGGGGCCCGGAGACCCAGTACTTC. The full variable domain, rest sourced from reference TRBV7-9 and TRBJ2-5, is DTGVSQNPRHKITKRGQNVTFRCDPISEHNRLYWYRQTLGQGPEFLTYFQNEAQLEKSRLLSDRFSAERPKGSFSTLEIQRTEQGDSAMYLCATTRGGPETQYFGPGTRLLVL.

V is TRBV28 and J is TRBJ1-1, with 9 bases fitting TRBD1. V gave up 3 bases and J gave up 6 bases; unmatched junction bases: 5. Germline values: CDR1 MDHEN, CDR2 SYDVKM. This CDR3 is built from 14 residues. The DNA of the CDR3 is TGTGCCAGCAGTTTCCGGGACAGGGACTCTGAAGCTTTCTTT. Translated: CASSFRDRDSEAFF.

This clone showed up just a few times. In nucleotides, the CDR3 is TGTGCCAGCAGTGAAGGGGGCGGTGGTAATTCACCCCTCCACTTT. Translation: CASSEGGGGNSPLHF. The chain employs TRBV25-1 and TRBJ1-6; D is perhaps TRBD1 (6 bases). The germline CDR1 and CDR2 sequences are MGHDK and SYGVNS. With 2 bases removed from V and 6 bases from J, the gap between germline ends came to 11 bases. This CDR3 comprises 15 residues.

The CDR3 sequence: CASSLVAADYGYTF. The CDR3 bases are TGCGCCAGCAGCTTGGTGGCTGCTGACTATGGCTACACCTTC. The genes are TRBV5-1 and TRBJ1-2; D ambiguous. The V and J ends lost 0 bases and 3 bases respectively, with 9 bases between them. The CDR3 loop spans 14 amino acids. Germline lookup yields CDR1 SGHRS and CDR2 YFSETQ.

The chain carries TRBV18 and TRBJ1-4; D gene unclear. This CDR3 contains 15 residues. The germline gives CDR1 KGHSH, CDR2 LQKENI. The ends were cut back, 6 bases at V and 2 bases at J, with 13 bases in the middle. The CDR3 spells CASSGYAGTNEKLFF. Here the CDR3 DNA reads TGTGCCAGCTCCGGTTACGCCGGGACTAATGAAAAACTGTTTTTT.

The rearrangement uses TRBV29-1 and TRBJ2-7; D may be TRBD2 (6 bases). The CDR3 runs to 14 residues. Trimming removed 7 bases at V and 6 bases at J, with 22 bases between. In germline, CDR1 is SQVTM, CDR2 ANQGSEA. The CDR3 here is CSGITPGESSEQYF. The CDR3 DNA follows: TGCAGCGGAATAACCCCGGGGGAGTCGTCCGAGCAGTACTTC.

The chain has TRBV1 and TRBJ2-3; whether TRBD2, the table's D call, matches the DNA was not checked. TRBV1 is flagged as a pseudogene. CDR3 length: 23 residues. CDR3 sequence reads: CTSSQDRVLASGGGESSTDTQYF. The CDR3 DNA reads as TGCACCAGCAGCCAAGATCGAGTATTGGCTAGCGGGGGGGGTGAATCTAGCACAGATACGCAGTATTTT.

This clone was seen a handful of times. The V and J genes are TRBV3-1 (or the pseudogene TRBV3-2) and TRBJ1-1; D unresolved. The CDR3 extends over 12 amino acids. CDR1 is LGHDT and CDR2 is YNNKEL in the germline V gene (reference sequence). V lost 2 bases, J lost 7 bases, and 8 bases lay in between. The CDR3 sequence is CASSQMRDEAFF. The CDR3 DNA reads as TGTGCCAGCAGCCAAATGAGGGATGAAGCTTTCTTT.

V is TRBV19 and J is TRBJ2-1; 11 bases match TRBD1. Per the germline V gene, CDR1 is LNHDA and CDR2 is SQIVND (reference sequence). CDR3 length equals 17 residues. Trimming removed 5 bases from V and 4 bases from J; junction bases left unmatched: 10. The CDR3 here is CASSADLRDRGYNEQFF. DNA of the CDR3: TGTGCCAGTAGTGCAGACCTCCGGGACAGGGGGTACAATGAGCAGTTCTTC.

J is TRBJ1-5 and V is TRBV2; D gene unclear. V was trimmed by 6 bases and J by 2 bases, leaving 14 bases between them. CDR1 and CDR2 from the germline V gene are SNHLY and FYNNEI. The CDR3 length is 15 residues. CDR3 coding DNA: TGTGCCAGCAGATTCGAGGGAATCGGCAATCAGCCCCAGCATTTT. Residues: CASRFEGIGNQPQHF.

The CDR3 DNA reads as TGTGCCAGCAGTTTAGGGCCGAACGCTAACTATGGCTACACCTTC. Residues: CASSLGPNANYGYTF. The chain couples TRBV27 to TRBJ1-2; D remains ambiguous. CDR3 length equals 15 residues. V was shortened by 2 bases and J by 0 bases, with 10 bases between the two germline ends. Germline V gives CDR1 MNHEY, CDR2 SMNVEV (reference sequence).

The chain is built from TRBV4-3 and TRBJ1-2; 7 nucleotides line up with TRBD1. The CDR3 is 15 residues long. With V trimmed by 4 bases and J by 2 bases, 7 bases remained unmatched. The germline V gene encodes CDR1 LGHNA and CDR2 YSLEER. DNA for the CDR3: TGCGCCAGCAGCCCGGGACAGAGCGGCAACTATGGCTACACCTTC. Protein sequence: CASSPGQSGNYGYTF.

The CDR3 protein is CASSLKRDRLTDTQYF. Here the CDR3 DNA reads TGCGCCAGCAGCTTGAAACGGGACAGGCTGACAGATACGCAGTATTTT. This chain connects TRBV5-1 to TRBJ2-3; 8 bases align to TRBD1. V was pared by 1 base and J by 3 bases, with 7 bases of the junction left unmatched. The CDR3 sequence is 16 residues long. Germline V lookup: CDR1 SGHRS, CDR2 YFSETQ.

This chain links TRBV28 with TRBJ1-4; 7 bases agree with TRBD1. This CDR3 is built from 14 residues. V was pared by 4 bases and J by 8 bases, with 7 bases of the junction left unmatched. CDR1 is MDHEN and CDR2 is SYDVKM in the germline V gene. The CDR3 coding sequence is TGTGCCAGCAGTTACGACAGGGAAGTAGAAAAACTGTTTTTT. Translated, it gives CASSYDREVEKLFF.

V and J are TRBV7-9 and TRBJ1-6; 7 nucleotides align to TRBD1. Germline V CDR1 and CDR2: SEHNR, FQNEAQ (reference sequence). V dropped 5 bases and J dropped 5; count of bases not matched to a gene: 9. This CDR3 comprises 16 residues. The CDR3 DNA follows: TGTGCCAGCAGCGGCACCGGGACAGCGGATAATTCACCCCTCCACTTT. Its translation is CASSGTGTADNSPLHF.

J is TRBJ2-2 and V is TRBV5-1; D is possibly TRBD2 (6 bases). Germline assignment: CDR1 SGHRS and CDR2 YFSETQ. This CDR3 contains 15 residues. V lost 4 bases, J lost 3 bases, and 13 bases lay in between. CDR3 amino acids: CASSQEGPHTGELFF. The CDR3 DNA sequence: TGCGCCAGCAGCCAGGAGGGGCCCCACACCGGGGAGCTGTTTTTT.

Here the CDR3 reads CSVETPRGKGEAFF. The CDR3 DNA reads as TGCAGCGTTGAAACCCCTAGAGGGAAGGGCGAAGCTTTCTTT. The chain uses TRBV29-1 and TRBJ1-1, with D unresolved. The CDR3 runs 14 residues. CDR1 and CDR2 from the germline V gene are SQVTM and ANQGSEA. Trimming pared 2 bases from V and 8 bases from J, leaving 18 bases between.